The TCR beta chain described here comes from a study of blood T cell repertoires in COVID-19. Study at large: Donors in the United States, Italy and Spain gave samples during acute or convalescent COVID-19.

Everyone who took part was roughly 18 to 89 years old, and they came from about two dozen US areas. The CDR3 runs to 15 residues. The germline V and J ends were trimmed by 7 bases and 2 bases, with 15 bases remaining between them. Germline CDR1 reads SGHDT; CDR2 reads YYEEEE. Original methodology: Researchers report that nucleated cell counts were estimated from reference gene primer amplification. Produced via immunoSEQ multiplex PCR; TCRdb's table is partial and in-frame only. V and J calls and clone size are copied from that table; D and trimming were computed from the DNA. In the table there are under 450,000 clones, about 87% of which are singletons.

The origin of this receptor is a young man who had recovered from COVID-19. Sequences were obtained from PBMCs or T cells enriched from blood (not recorded which). V is TRBV5-6 and J is TRBJ2-2; weak D call: TRBD2 (7 bases). The CDR3 coding sequence is TGTGCCAGCGCCCTGGGGGGGCGAAACACCGGGGAGCTGTTTTTT. Its translation: CASALGGRNTGELFF.